Shown below are 2 T cell receptor beta chains from a single sample sequenced in a study of CXCR3-negative and CXCR3-positive naive CD8 T cells. Findings of the study overall: TRB CDR3s were more hydrophobic in CXCR3-positive than in CXCR3-negative naive cells.

Their cognate antigens are unknown. TRB cDNA libraries were made by UMI-labeled 5' RACE. TCRdb processed the 5' RACE reads again and assigns one entry to each CDR3 protein, with no DNA. This table lists 120,000 to 150,000 distinct CDR3 sequences. Specimen: naive CXCR3+ CD8+ T cells from blood. Subset in this sample: CD45RO-CCR7+CD27+CD95- naive CD8+ T cells expressing CXCR3 (TNR3+). The receptors shown here come from a human donor in good health. Some clones in this sample may be carry-over from other donors' samples.

The chain recombines TRBV7-9 with TRBJ1-1. The CDR3 has 12 residues. Germline CDR1 is SEHNR and CDR2 is FQNEAQ (reference sequence). The CDR3: CASSVMKTEAFF.

J is TRBJ1-2 and V is TRBV19; TCRdb selects TRBD1, and the lack of DNA leaves this call unchecked. In germline, CDR1 is LNHDA, CDR2 SQIVND (reference sequence). This CDR3 is 15 amino acids long. CDR3 protein: CASSPGQSISYGYTF. The variable domain in full, with the rest retrieved from reference TRBV19 and TRBJ1-2, is DGGITQSPKYLFRKEGQNVTLSCEQNLNHDAMYWYRQDPGQGLRLIYYSQIVNDFQKGDIAEGYSVSREKKESFPLTVTSAQKNPTAFYLCASSPGQSISYGYTFGSGTRLTVV.